One sample yielded the 24 T cell receptor beta chains listed below, sequenced in a study of blood T cell repertoires in COVID-19. Clones were read by immunoSEQ multiplex PCR, and TCRdb kept only the in-frame ones, dropping some. The table shows approximately 300,000 clones, with around 90% occurring only once. Sequenced: PBMCs or T cells enriched from blood (not recorded which). Source of these receptors: a man aged 60-69 years who had recovered from COVID-19.

J is TRBJ2-5 and V is TRBV28; 9 bases are a match to TRBD2. The CDR3 is 14 amino acids. The germline gives CDR1 MDHEN, CDR2 SYDVKM. Germline trimming cut 5 bases from V and 5 bases from J; bases unmatched to any gene: 6. The CDR3 DNA reads TGTGCCAGCAGTGTAGCGGGAGTGGGTGAGACCCAGTACTTC. Residues: CASSVAGVGETQYF.

The chain links TRBV2 to TRBJ1-2; D is uncertain. V was shortened by 4 bases and J by 6 bases, with 9 bases between the two germline ends. The germline CDR1 and CDR2 sequences are SNHLY and FYNNEI. This CDR3 has 12 amino acids. The CDR3 DNA is TGTGCCAGCAGTGTTGGGCGGGATGGCTACACCTTC. Translating gives CASSVGRDGYTF. The full variable domain, with the rest looked up from reference TRBV2 and TRBJ1-2, is EPEVTQTPSHQVTQMGQEVILRCVPISNHLYFYWYRQILGQKVEFLVSFYNNEISEKSEIFDDQFSVERPDGSNFTLKIRSTKLEDSAMYFCASSVGRDGYTFGSGTRLTVV.

The chain carries TRBV7-2 and TRBJ2-1, with 8 positions matching TRBD2. Germline CDR1 and CDR2: SGHTA and FQGNSA. V lost 3 bases and J lost 3; bases outside the gene matches: 10. The CDR3 loop spans 17 amino acids. Here the CDR3 reads CASSFRGGSDNYNEQFF. The CDR3 nucleotides are TGTGCCAGCAGCTTCCGCGGGGGGTCCGATAACTACAATGAGCAGTTCTTC.

The chain couples TRBV28 to TRBJ1-5; no clear D. Germline values: CDR1 MDHEN, CDR2 SYDVKM. The CDR3 is 13 amino acids. Trimming shortened V by 2 bases and J by 5 bases, and 7 bases separated the two germline ends. The chain's CDR3 is CASSLQAHQPQHF. CDR3 nucleotide sequence: TGTGCCAGCAGTTTACAGGCCCATCAGCCCCAGCATTTT.

The V call is TRBV19, the J call TRBJ1-6; 12 bases agree with TRBD1. With 6 bases clipped from V and 5 bases from J, the junction kept 2 bases outside the gene matches. Germline V gene data show CDR1 as LNHDA and CDR2 as SQIVND (reference sequence). The CDR3 consists of 15 residues. The CDR3 bases are TGTGCCAGTAGAGGGACAGGGGGCAATAATTCACCCCTCCACTTT. Its translation: CASRGTGGNNSPLHF.

The rearrangement links TRBV12-3 or TRBV12-4 to TRBJ1-1, with D possibly being TRBD1 (6 bases). V was cut by 5 bases and J by 7 bases, with 11 bases left in between. This CDR3 contains 12 residues. The CDR3 DNA follows: TGTGCCAGCAGTGACAGGTTTGATGAAGCTTTCTTT. Amino acids: CASSDRFDEAFF.

This clone came up once. This rearrangement joins TRBV19 to TRBJ1-5; TRBD1 might be the D (6 bases). Germline CDR1 is LNHDA and CDR2 is SQIVND (reference sequence). The CDR3 runs to 17 residues. The germline V and J ends were trimmed by 4 bases and 6 bases, with 22 bases remaining between them. CDR3 in amino acids: CASSNPSGGGLSQPQHF. In DNA, the CDR3 is TGTGCCAGTAGTAACCCATCGGGGGGGGGCCTTAGTCAGCCCCAGCATTTT.

V gene TRBV7-2 combines with J gene TRBJ2-5; TRBD2 matches at 9 bases. Germline V gene sequence: CDR1 SGHTA, CDR2 FQGNSA. The ends lost 5 bases at V and 1 base at J; junction bases unmatched: 5. This CDR3 is built from 15 residues. CDR3 coding DNA: TGTGCCAGCAGCCTCGTAGCGGGAGTCCAAGAGACCCAGTACTTC. Protein sequence: CASSLVAGVQETQYF.

This chain uses TRBV7-9 with TRBJ2-7, with D possibly being TRBD1 (7 bases). The V end lost 4 bases, the J end lost 0 bases, and 13 bases lay between the germline ends. The CDR3 totals 15 residues. Germline V gives CDR1 SEHNR, CDR2 FQNEAQ (reference sequence). The CDR3 nucleotides are TGTGCCAGCAGCTCGACCAGGGGGGTCTCCTACGAGCAGTACTTC. Translated: CASSSTRGVSYEQYF.

V and J are TRBV28 and TRBJ2-1; D is uncertain. This CDR3 has 13 amino acids. Germline lookup yields CDR1 MDHEN and CDR2 SYDVKM. Between the trimmed V and J ends, which lost 5 bases and 6 bases, there was a span of 11 bases. CDR3 residues: CASSTPRPNEQFF. In nucleotides, the CDR3 is TGTGCCAGCAGTACCCCGAGGCCCAATGAGCAGTTCTTC.

J is TRBJ1-1 and V is TRBV5-6; maybe TRBD1 (6 bases). This CDR3 has 13 residues. Germline V gene lookup returns CDR1 SGHDT and CDR2 YYEEEE. V lost 4 bases and J lost 6, with 13 bases in between. The CDR3 DNA reads TGTGCCAGCAGCCCTCAGGGGATGGCTGAAGCTTTCTTT. Encoded protein: CASSPQGMAEAFF. Filled out from reference TRBV5-6 and TRBJ1-1, the complete variable domain reads DAGVTQSPTHLIKTRGQQVTLRCSPKSGHDTVSWYQQALGQGPQFIFQYYEEEERQRGNFPDRFSGHQFPNYSSELNVNALLLGDSALYLCASSPQGMAEAFFGQGTRLTVV.

The chain carries TRBV5-4 and TRBJ2-1, with a tentative D call TRBD2 (6 bases). Germline V CDR1 and CDR2: SGHNT, YYREEE (reference sequence). This CDR3 has 15 amino acids. The V end was cut by 4 bases, the J end by 4 bases, with 15 bases between. CDR3 region: CASSRSGGLYNEQFF. The CDR3 region has the DNA TGTGCCAGCAGCCGGAGTGGGGGACTTTACAATGAGCAGTTCTTC.

DNA for the CDR3: TGTGCCAGCAGCACCAATTCGCGGCCCCGCTACAATGAGCAGTTCTTC. It yields the protein CASSTNSRPRYNEQFF. The V gene is TRBV7-2, the J gene TRBJ2-1; D unresolved. CDR3 length: 16 residues. Germline values: CDR1 SGHTA, CDR2 FQGNSA. Trimming pared 5 bases from V and 3 bases from J, leaving 17 bases between.

Turning to this clone: The same CDR3 also results from other DNA sequences found in this sample. This chain uses TRBV3-1 (or the pseudogene TRBV3-2) with TRBJ2-3; maybe TRBD2 (5 bases). Germline V CDR1 and CDR2: LGHDT, YNNKEL (reference sequence). V dropped 4 bases and J dropped 3 bases, with 11 bases sitting between them. CDR3 length: 14 amino acids. The CDR3 sequence is CASSRGGSTDTQYF. The DNA of the CDR3 is TGTGCCAGCAGCCGCGGAGGATCGACAGATACGCAGTATTTT.

V gene TRBV18 combines with J gene TRBJ2-2; unclear D gene. CDR1 and CDR2 (germline): KGHSH, LQKENI. Trimming removed 1 base from V and 0 bases from J, with 12 bases in between. The CDR3 has 17 amino acids. DNA for the CDR3: TGTGCCAGCTCACCACTGCCGCCGGTCCCGAACACCGGGGAGCTGTTTTTT. It is translated as CASSPLPPVPNTGELFF. Based on the CDR3 plus reference TRBV18 and TRBJ2-2, the full variable domain is NAGVMQNPRHLVRRRGQEARLRCSPMKGHSHVYWYRQLPEEGLKFMVYLQKENIIDESGMPKERFSAEFPKEGPSILRIQQVVRGDSAAYFCASSPLPPVPNTGELFFGEGSRLTVL.

This chain connects TRBV10-1 to TRBJ2-3; a possible D gene is TRBD1 (6 bases). Germline V CDR1 and CDR2: WNHNN, SYGVQD (reference sequence). CDR3 length equals 15 residues. V gave up 6 bases and J gave up 6 bases, with 19 bases separating them. The CDR3 is CASRPPGQSGDTQYF. In DNA, the CDR3 is TGCGCCAGCAGACCCCCTGGACAGTCGGGCGATACGCAGTATTTT.

The J gene is TRBJ2-3, the V gene TRBV5-1; 7 nucleotides align to TRBD2. The germline gives CDR1 SGHRS, CDR2 YFSETQ. The CDR3 length is 16 residues. V shed 0 bases and J 0 bases; nucleotides not matched to a gene: 4. Here the CDR3 reads CASSLDGTTSTDTQYF. As DNA, the CDR3 is TGCGCCAGCAGCTTGGACGGGACTACTAGCACAGATACGCAGTATTTT. The full variable domain, completed using reference TRBV5-1 and TRBJ2-3, is KAGVTQTPRYLIKTRGQQVTLSCSPISGHRSVSWYQQTPGQGLQFLFEYFSETQRNKGNFPGRFSGRQFSNSRSEMNVSTLELGDSALYLCASSLDGTTSTDTQYFGPGTRLTVL.

CDR3 nucleotides: TGTGCCAGCAGCGCGGGACAGGGGGGTTCTTCACCCCTCCACTTT. Translated: CASSAGQGGSSPLHF. The chain uses TRBV7-2 and TRBJ1-6, with 11 bases that match TRBD1. Trimming removed 5 bases from V and 9 bases from J; junction bases left unmatched: 6. The germline CDR1 and CDR2 sequences are SGHTA and FQGNSA. The CDR3 is 15 amino acids.

This clone was counted once. The chain employs TRBV24-1 and TRBJ1-2; the match to TRBD1 covers 7 bases. Unmatched junction bases numbered 7, after V lost 4 bases and J lost 6 bases. CDR1 and CDR2 (germline): KGHDR, SFDVKD. The CDR3 is made up of 14 amino acids. The CDR3 reads CATSDTGTEDGYTF. For the CDR3, the DNA is TGTGCCACCAGTGACACCGGGACAGAAGATGGCTACACCTTC.

The chain is built from TRBV5-4 and TRBJ1-1, with D perhaps matching TRBD1 (5 bases). V shed 7 bases and J shed 0 bases, with 13 bases lying between them. Germline CDR1 reads SGHNT; CDR2 reads YYREEE (reference sequence). The CDR3 extends over 14 amino acids. Here the CDR3 reads CASGAGGVNTEAFF. The CDR3 region has the DNA TGTGCCAGCGGGGCGGGGGGGGTGAACACTGAAGCTTTCTTT.

The chain couples TRBV5-1 to TRBJ2-7, with D possibly matching TRBD2 (6 bases). The germline V gene encodes CDR1 SGHRS and CDR2 YFSETQ. Trimming shortened V by 1 base and J by 0 bases, and 11 bases separated the two germline ends. CDR3 length: 15 amino acids. The CDR3, as DNA: TGCGCCAGCAGCTTGTTTCGGGGGAGCTCCTACGAGCAGTACTTC. It is translated as CASSLFRGSSYEQYF.

This rearrangement joins TRBV4-2 to TRBJ2-5; 16 positions match TRBD2. CDR1 and CDR2 (germline): LGHNA, YNFKEQ. V dropped 4 bases and J dropped 4; count of bases not matched to a gene: 21. CDR3 length: 22 amino acids. The CDR3: CASSPGAHFPGLAGGPGETQYF. The DNA for the CDR3 is TGTGCCAGCAGCCCCGGGGCCCACTTTCCGGGACTAGCGGGAGGGCCAGGAGAGACCCAGTACTTC.

V is TRBV6-5 and J is TRBJ1-1, with 12 bases fitting TRBD1. With V trimmed by 10 bases and J by 8 bases, 14 bases remained unmatched. Germline V CDR1 and CDR2: MNHEY, SVGAGI. This CDR3 has 15 amino acids. CDR3 nucleotide sequence: TGTGCCATGGGGCGGGGACAGGGGGCTTTAGCGGAAGCTTTCTTT. Protein product: CAMGRGQGALAEAFF.

J is TRBJ2-1 and V is TRBV9; D not certain. This CDR3 has 15 amino acids. V was clipped by 2 bases and J by 0 bases, with 9 bases between them. CDR1 SGDLS and CDR2 YYNGEE come from the germline V gene. Here the CDR3 reads CASSVYPGSYNEQFF. CDR3 coding DNA: TGTGCCAGCAGCGTCTATCCAGGCTCCTACAATGAGCAGTTCTTC.